This T cell receptor beta chain came from a study of blood T cell repertoires in COVID-19 (TCRdb year 2020). At the level of the whole study: Samples covering the acute and convalescent phases of COVID-19 were provided by collaborators in the United States, Italy and Spain. A freely available public database, intended as a resource for researchers studying the immune response to SARS-CoV-2, is where the repertoires were released. Subjects who had been exposed to COVID-19, were actively infected with it, or had recovered from it provided the deeply sampled blood TCRbeta repertoires that made up the dataset. Where available, HLA class I and class II types were obtained from metadata supplied by the sample provider rather than from assay-based typing. The sample metadata nearly always contained a de-identified subject ID, COVID-19 status, age in years and sex. The prospective study material was composed of cDNA or gDNA derived from T cells, B-cell-depleted T cells, or PBMCs. The samples were drawn from the first 160 participants of the ongoing ImmuneRACE study and from over a thousand subjects provided by 6 global collaborators.

The investigation overall reported the following: How much clinical and demographic metadata was included differed by source and by participant, and the metadata was provided uncurated.

TCRbeta CDR3 regions were amplified from genomic DNA by means of the immunoSEQ Assay, a bias-controlled multiplex PCR. The authors' analysis ran thus. Nucleated cell counts per sample were estimated from amplification of reference gene primers within the assay. To quantify the absolute abundance of each unique TCRbeta CDR3 rearrangement, sequence reads were collapsed and filtered. Productive Simpson clonality was computed per sample as the square root of Simpson's diversity index over productive rearrangements. Sourced from immuneACCESS, this table was stored by TCRdb with only in-frame sequences that have V and J called. A share of the clones is absent; for the studies checked, an unresolved V gene accounts for under half, and the remainder has no known explanation. The D gene and trimming were derived from the DNA, and the V and J assignments and clone size from that table. The sample profile shows a few hundred thousand clones; about 80% of them were found once. Clones ranked in the top ten supply 6% to 9.5% of the sample.

Each collaborating institution followed its own protocols to collect whole blood in K2EDTA tubes. For TCRbeta analysis, collaborators shipped samples as frozen whole blood, isolated PBMCs, or DNA extracted from either of those sample types. A remark on this clone: Its antigen is unknown. Base qualities are missing; no much larger clone stands one base away.

The CDR1 and CDR2 encoded by the germline V gene are MNHEY and SVGEGT. V has 0 bases trimmed and J has 6 bases trimmed; junction bases matching no gene number 9. The CDR3, cysteine through phenylalanine, is 16 amino acids long. Just the 48-base CDR3 DNA is kept, in frame starting at base 1. Sequencing was done on a sample of peripheral blood. Rearrangement joined TRBV6-2 or TRBV6-3 to TRBJ2-3, with TRBD1 identical over 7 junction bases. The sequence was obtained from a woman aged 45-60 years with acute or convalescent COVID-19. The sequenced DNA is TGTGCCAGCAGTTACTCACCACAGGGGACCTGGGATACGCAGTATTTT. Its translation reads: CASSYSPQGTWDTQYF.